The T cell receptor (beta chain) under discussion was sequenced for a study of breast tumors, draining lymph nodes, adjacent tissues. Samples came from axillary lymph nodes draining the breast cancer. The CDR3 consists of 13 residues. Germline V gene data show CDR1 as SNHLY and CDR2 as FYNNEI. V lost 7 bases and J lost 2, with 10 bases in between. Broader study findings: Tumor repertoires ranked between lymph nodes and nontumor tissue in diversity, with V and J gene preferences. Findings are consistent with lymph node origin and intratumoral expansion of most tumor T cells. Data only fit, rather than demonstrated, lymph node origin of most tumor T cells.

Ten or more counts support this clonotype. Its cognate antigen is unknown. TCRdb reanalysed the multiplex PCR reads using MiXCR and keeps one entry per CDR3 protein. Counted here are approximately 230,000 distinct CDR3 sequences, around 34% occurring once; the ten biggest clones make up 3% to 4%. This clonotype originated in a female donor with breast cancer. Some clones in this sample may be carry-over from other donors' samples. Sample: axillary lymph node tissue. The V and J genes are TRBV2 and TRBJ2-3; perhaps TRBD1 as D (6 bases). In DNA form, the CDR3 reads TGTGCCAGCAAGACAGGCCCCACAGATACGCAGTATTTT. Translated, it gives CASKTGPTDTQYF.